Below, one T cell receptor beta chain is given with its context. The data were obtained in a study of T cell changes during pregnancy in multiple sclerosis. The CDR3 covers 14 residues. CDR1 is SNHLY, CDR2 FYNNEI, per germline. V was clipped by 4 bases and J by 7 bases; unmatched bases: 3. Sequencing used immunoSEQ multiplex PCR; TCRdb keeps in-frame clones, though not all of them. The table records some 28,000 clones, about 92% of them present only once. V is TRBV2 and J is TRBJ2-1; 11 nucleotides match TRBD2. The sequence was collected from a female donor with multiple sclerosis, enrolled in a pregnancy study. The sample in question was CD4+ T cells from peripheral blood mononuclear cells, obtained in the first trimester of pregnancy. CDR3 in amino acids: CASSGLAGTNEQFF. DNA of the CDR3: TGTGCCAGCAGTGGACTAGCGGGGACTAATGAGCAGTTCTTC.